These 24 T cell receptor beta chains were all obtained from the same sample, sequenced in a study of Ad26.COV2.S vaccination and SARS-CoV-2 variants. Treatment reported: over 15 received Ad26.COV2.S at low or high dose, single or two shots; about 5 received placebo; per-sample allocation not given. Vaccine and placebo recipients were sampled on day 63 after the first injection. Assay: immunoSEQ multiplex PCR; the TCRdb copy retains only in-frame clones and omits some. The top ten clones hold roughly an eighth of a sample with around 400,000 clones, more than 80% of them seen once. Sequencing was performed on peripheral blood, taken in a trial of Ad26.COV2.S vaccine versus placebo. The receptors here all came from a person between 18 and 65 years old who received the Ad26.COV2.S COVID-19 vaccine or a placebo.

The chain carries TRBV28 and TRBJ1-3; D is possibly TRBD1 (6 bases). Germline V gene lookup returns CDR1 MDHEN and CDR2 SYDVKM. V was cut by 2 bases and J by 0 bases, with 14 bases left in between. The CDR3 totals 17 residues. Here the CDR3 DNA reads TGTGCCAGCAGTTTAGGGGGACACTCGAGCTCTGGAAACACCATATATTTT. Translation gives CASSLGGHSSSGNTIYF. The variable domain in full, completed from reference TRBV28 and TRBJ1-3, reads DVKVTQSSRYLVKRTGEKVFLECVQDMDHENMFWYRQDPGLGLRLIYFSYDVKMKEKGDIPEGYSVSREKKERFSLILESASTNQTSMYLCASSLGGHSSSGNTIYFGEGSWLTVV.

The rearrangement links TRBV12-3 or TRBV12-4 to TRBJ2-7; D remains unclear. Trimming stripped 4 bases from V and 8 bases from J, with 9 bases between. This CDR3 has 11 amino acids. The CDR3 DNA sequence: TGTGCCAGCAGTTATAGTAGCAAGCAGTACTTC. Residues: CASSYSSKQYF.

This chain joins TRBV5-1 and TRBJ2-5, with 7 bases identical to TRBD1. The V and J ends lost 4 bases and 1 base, in that order; junction bases with no gene match: 4. The V gene's germline CDR1 is SGHRS and CDR2 YFSETQ. CDR3 size: 14 residues. CDR3 nucleotides: TGCGCCAGCAGCCCGACAGGGTTCCAAGAGACCCAGTACTTC. Its protein product is CASSPTGFQETQYF. The whole variable domain, filled in from reference TRBV5-1 and TRBJ2-5, reads KAGVTQTPRYLIKTRGQQVTLSCSPISGHRSVSWYQQTPGQGLQFLFEYFSETQRNKGNFPGRFSGRQFSNSRSEMNVSTLELGDSALYLCASSPTGFQETQYFGPGTRLLVL.

V is TRBV18 and J is TRBJ1-1, with D possibly TRBD1 on 5 matching bases. Looked up from germline, CDR1 is KGHSH and CDR2 is LQKENI. V was cut by 5 bases and J by 3 bases, with 13 bases left in between. This CDR3 spans 14 amino acids. DNA of the CDR3: TGTGCCAGCTCATCAGAATGGGGGGACACTGAAGCTTTCTTT. Translation gives CASSSEWGDTEAFF.

The chain combines TRBV5-5 with TRBJ1-4; weak D call: TRBD1 (5 bases). V dropped 4 bases and J dropped 8 bases, with 18 bases sitting between them. Germline V gene lookup returns CDR1 SGHKS and CDR2 YYEKEE (reference sequence). The CDR3 is 15 residues long. The CDR3 nucleotides read TGTGCCAGCAGCCTCGGGGCCAAAAGTGGGGAAAAACTGTTTTTT. Its protein is CASSLGAKSGEKLFF.

V is TRBV18 and J is TRBJ2-5; D not certain. This CDR3 has 14 residues. V was clipped by 1 base and J by 2 bases, with 8 bases between them. Germline V gene sequence: CDR1 KGHSH, CDR2 LQKENI. The chain's CDR3 is CASSPQNLQETQYF. CDR3 bases: TGTGCCAGCTCACCACAGAACTTACAAGAGACCCAGTACTTC.

This rearrangement joins TRBV27 to TRBJ2-1; D gene uncertain. Germline loops: CDR1 MNHEY, CDR2 SMNVEV (reference sequence). CDR3 length: 13 amino acids. V lost 0 bases, J lost 10 bases, and 10 bases lay in between. CDR3 DNA sequence: TGTGCCAGCAGTTTATCGACCCGTGGGGAGCAGTTCTTC. The encoded protein is CASSLSTRGEQFF.

The chain carries TRBV5-4 and TRBJ2-1, with TRBD2 identical over 10 bases. The junction had 6 bases not matched to a gene; V was cut back by 3 bases and J by 3 bases. CDR1 is SGHNT, CDR2 YYREEE, per germline (reference sequence). The length of the CDR3 is 16 residues. CDR3 residues: CASSYSLAGSYNEQFF. Written as DNA, the CDR3 is TGTGCCAGCAGCTATTCACTAGCGGGAAGCTACAATGAGCAGTTCTTC.

The J gene is TRBJ1-1, the V gene TRBV15; the match to TRBD1 covers 10 bases. Unmatched junction bases numbered 7, after V lost 2 bases and J lost 4 bases. CDR3 size: 16 residues. Per the germline V gene, CDR1 is LNHNV and CDR2 is YYDKDF (reference sequence). The CDR3 protein is CATSRLPGQGFTEAFF. The DNA of the CDR3 is TGTGCCACCAGCAGACTCCCGGGACAGGGGTTCACTGAAGCTTTCTTT.

The chain links TRBV7-9 to TRBJ2-7, with a possible D match to TRBD2 (5 bases). The CDR3 sequence is 13 residues long. Per the germline V gene, CDR1 is SEHNR and CDR2 is FQNEAQ (reference sequence). Trimming stripped 0 bases from V and 7 bases from J, with 10 bases between. In DNA form, the CDR3 reads TGTGCCAGCAGCTTAGCGCTCGCGGGTGAGCAGTACTTC. Protein sequence: CASSLALAGEQYF. The full variable domain, with the rest looked up from reference TRBV7-9 and TRBJ2-7, is DTGVSQNPRHKITKRGQNVTFRCDPISEHNRLYWYRQTLGQGPEFLTYFQNEAQLEKSRLLSDRFSAERPKGSFSTLEIQRTEQGDSAMYLCASSLALAGEQYFGPGTRLTVT.

CDR3 DNA: TGTGCCAGTAGTATGGGACAGGGGGAGCGAGGTACGCAGTATTTT. This codes for CASSMGQGERGTQYF. The chain couples TRBV19 to TRBJ2-3, with 11 bases that match TRBD1. The trim removed 3 bases at V and 8 bases at J, leaving 7 bases unmatched. This CDR3 has 15 residues. Germline lookup yields CDR1 LNHDA and CDR2 SQIVND (reference sequence).

The chain uses TRBV6-5 and TRBJ2-5; D is unclear. The CDR3 runs to 15 residues. Germline V gene data show CDR1 as MNHEY and CDR2 as SVGAGI. V lost 0 bases to trimming and J lost 1 base, with 9 bases between them. CDR3 nucleotides: TGTGCCAGCAGTTACTCGCAGGAGTTCCAAGAGACCCAGTACTTC. Translating gives CASSYSQEFQETQYF.

The chain couples TRBV19 to TRBJ1-4, with a weak D call TRBD1 (6 bases). The germline V gene encodes CDR1 LNHDA and CDR2 SQIVND (reference sequence). The V gene lost 3 bases and the J gene lost 12 bases, with 11 bases spanning the gap. CDR3 size: 12 residues. For the CDR3, the DNA is TGTGCCAGTAGTATCAACAGGGTCGAACTGTTTTTT. Its protein product is CASSINRVELFF.

The V and J genes are TRBV6-6 and TRBJ2-1; D is unresolved. In germline, CDR1 is MNHNY, CDR2 SVGAGI (reference sequence). V lost 7 bases to trimming and J lost 3 bases, with 13 bases between them. CDR3 length equals 14 residues. Here the CDR3 reads CASTQPPSYNEQFF. The CDR3 region has the DNA TGTGCCAGCACCCAACCTCCTAGCTACAATGAGCAGTTCTTC.

The chain employs TRBV18 and TRBJ1-3; D gene unclear. The CDR3 contains 17 residues. V dropped 2 bases and J dropped 0 bases, with 14 bases sitting between them. Germline CDR1 is KGHSH and CDR2 is LQKENI. CDR3 nucleotide sequence: TGTGCCAGCTCACCATTAGAGCCACGAGGCTCTGGAAACACCATATATTTT. Translated: CASSPLEPRGSGNTIYF.

The CDR3 loop is CASSIGRQGGYEQYF. CDR3 DNA sequence: TGTGCCAGTAGTATCGGACGTCAGGGGGGCTACGAGCAGTACTTC. The chain uses TRBV19 and TRBJ2-7, with a tentative D call TRBD1 (7 bases). CDR1 is LNHDA and CDR2 is SQIVND in the germline V gene (reference sequence). Trimming shortened V by 3 bases and J by 3 bases, and 15 bases separated the two germline ends. This CDR3 has 15 amino acids.

This clone was recorded only once. The chain employs TRBV10-3 and TRBJ1-1; no clear D gene. Trimming stripped 4 bases from V and 2 bases from J, with 11 bases between. Germline V CDR1 and CDR2: ENHRY, SYGVKD. CDR3 length: 14 amino acids. The CDR3 region is CAISAQGTNTEAFF. The CDR3 nucleotides are TGTGCCATCAGTGCCCAAGGTACTAACACTGAAGCTTTCTTT.

The chain couples TRBV7-8 to TRBJ2-1; D unresolved. Germline assignment: CDR1 SGHVS and CDR2 FQNEAQ. The CDR3 consists of 14 residues. V lost 5 bases, J lost 5 bases, and 13 bases lay in between. The DNA for the CDR3 is TGTGCCAGCAGCCTGAGACAACCCAACAATGAGCAGTTCTTC. It translates to CASSLRQPNNEQFF.

The chain uses TRBV4-1 and TRBJ2-7, with 12 bases that match TRBD2. The germline CDR1 and CDR2 sequences are MGHRA and YSYEKL. V lost 0 bases and J lost 4; bases outside the gene matches: 4. This CDR3 spans 16 amino acids. DNA for the CDR3: TGCGCCAGCAGCCAAGATCCCGGACTAGCGGGATACGAGCAGTACTTC. Its protein is CASSQDPGLAGYEQYF.

The V call is TRBV9, the J call TRBJ2-5; D is uncertain. Germline assignment: CDR1 SGDLS and CDR2 YYNGEE. The ends were cut back, 0 bases at V and 5 bases at J, with 11 bases in the middle. This CDR3 is 14 amino acids long. CDR3 residues: CASSVASGLETQYF. CDR3 sequence (DNA): TGTGCCAGCAGCGTAGCGTCGGGCTTGGAGACCCAGTACTTC.

The rearrangement uses TRBV19 and TRBJ1-6; TRBD1 matches at 7 bases. This CDR3 has 15 amino acids. Germline trimming cut 7 bases from V and 5 bases from J; bases unmatched to any gene: 8. Germline loops: CDR1 LNHDA, CDR2 SQIVND (reference sequence). Written as DNA, the CDR3 is TGTGCCAGTAATCAAGGGACAGCAGATAATTCACCCCTCCACTTT. As protein: CASNQGTADNSPLHF.

The gene calls are TRBV21-1 and TRBJ2-3; TRBD1 reflects the table's D call only, with no check against the DNA. TRBV21-1 is classified as a pseudogene. The CDR3 covers 19 residues. The CDR3 DNA is TGTGCCAGCAGCTTGCGTCCCGGGACAGGGATGATCAACACAGATACGCAGTATTTT. This gives the protein CASSLRPGTGMINTDTQYF.

This sequence joins TRBV29-1 and TRBJ1-1; 7 bases are a match to TRBD1. This CDR3 comprises 13 residues. The V gene's germline CDR1 is SQVTM and CDR2 ANQGSEA. The V segment lost 5 bases and the J segment 5 bases; nucleotides outside the gene matches: 8. The DNA of the CDR3 is TGCAGCGTTCGTGCAGGGGGTAGAACTGAAGCTTTCTTT. It specifies CSVRAGGRTEAFF.

The gene calls are TRBV18 and TRBJ1-1, with a possible D match to TRBD1 (6 bases). CDR1 and CDR2 (germline): KGHSH, LQKENI. V shed 5 bases and J shed 2 bases, with 15 bases lying between them. The CDR3 has 15 amino acids. The CDR3 loop reads CASSIPGHKNTEAFF. The CDR3 nucleotides are TGTGCCAGCTCAATCCCGGGACACAAAAACACTGAAGCTTTCTTT.